This TCR beta chain was profiled in a study of CD39 and CD103 CD8 tumor-infiltrating T cells. About the research overall: Comparisons covered HPV-positive and HPV-negative HNSCC, ovarian cancer and melanoma patients.

CD8 TILs were sorted as CD3+CD4-CD8+CD45RA-, split by CD39/CD103 into DN, SP, DP. CDR3 length: 14 residues. Germline V CDR1 and CDR2: MDHEN, SYDVKM. The V end lost 3 bases, the J end lost 0 bases, and 8 bases lay between the germline ends. Relative to its sample, this clone is hyperexpanded. This table comes from immunoSEQ multiplex PCR, and its TCRdb copy is limited to in-frame clones, with some not included. Of hundreds of clones in the sample, about 41% were seen once. This chain links TRBV28 with TRBJ1-1; D not certain. What was sequenced was CD39+ CD103+ CD8+ T cells sorted from the tumor. Subset specified: CD103+CD39+ double-positive CD45RA- CD8 T cells. This clonotype was obtained from a human donor with melanoma. CDR3 loop: CASSFQVMNTEAFF. The CDR3 DNA reads TGTGCCAGCAGTTTTCAGGTTATGAACACTGAAGCTTTCTTT.